The 29 T cell receptor beta chains given below trace back to one sample, sequenced in a study of OX40 agonist ivuxolimab in advanced cancers. Sequencing was performed with immunoSEQ multiplex PCR; in TCRdb, only in-frame clones are kept and a portion is missing. The repertoire includes about 46,000 clones, approximately 80% of them detected once, and 3.9% sits in the top ten. Source: CD4+ or CD8+ T cells sorted from blood, taken in a trial of the OX40 agonist ivuxolimab. The receptors here all came from an adult with an advanced solid tumor such as melanoma, head and neck, liver or kidney cancer.

This clone appeared a few times. The chain combines TRBV7-9 with TRBJ1-2, with 8 bases matching TRBD1. The CDR3 contains 16 residues. Germline lookup yields CDR1 SEHNR and CDR2 FQNEAQ (reference sequence). V gave up 5 bases and J gave up 6 bases; unmatched junction bases: 14. The CDR3 loop reads CASSPPLRQGLDGYTF. The CDR3, as DNA: TGTGCCAGCAGCCCCCCGCTGAGACAGGGGCTTGATGGCTACACCTTC.

This chain uses TRBV18 with TRBJ2-7; TRBD1 agrees at 9 bases. The germline gives CDR1 KGHSH, CDR2 LQKENI. Trimming cost V 3 bases and J 8 bases; bases outside gene matches: 5. This CDR3 comprises 13 residues. CDR3 amino acids: CASSPGQGIQQYF. The CDR3 DNA reads as TGTGCCAGCTCACCGGGACAGGGTATACAGCAGTACTTC.

This clone has just one count. J is TRBJ2-7 and V is TRBV6-5, with TRBD2 matching 8 bases. CDR1 is MNHEY and CDR2 is SVGAGI in the germline V gene. The CDR3 has 15 amino acids. After removal of 2 bases from V and 4 bases from J, the junction contained 7 bases not matched to a gene. The DNA of the CDR3 is TGTGCCAGCAGTTACGGGCGGGGGGTGCCTTACGAGCAGTACTTC. As protein: CASSYGRGVPYEQYF.

This clone was counted a few times. Other DNA sequences in the same sample also yield this CDR3. The V gene is TRBV6-5, the J gene TRBJ1-5; D is perhaps TRBD1 (5 bases). The CDR3 loop spans 16 amino acids. Looked up from germline, CDR1 is MNHEY and CDR2 is SVGAGI. With 1 base removed from V and 1 base from J, the gap between germline ends came to 11 bases. The CDR3 bases are TGTGCCAGCAGTTACTATCCGAAGGGGAGCAATCAGCCCCAGCATTTT. Its translation is CASSYYPKGSNQPQHF.

The V gene is TRBV19, the J gene TRBJ2-2; the D call may be TRBD1 or TRBD2 (6 bases each). V lost 4 bases and J 2 bases, leaving 20 bases between the germline ends. CDR3 length: 18 residues. Germline assignment: CDR1 LNHDA and CDR2 SQIVND (reference sequence). The chain's CDR3 is CASSNRGRTEFNTGELFF. The DNA of the CDR3 is TGTGCCAGTAGTAATCGGGGGCGGACAGAGTTTAACACCGGGGAGCTGTTTTTT.

This clone was counted between two and nine times. The gene calls are TRBV11-1 and TRBJ1-2, with 10 positions matching TRBD1. Looked up from germline, CDR1 is SGHAT and CDR2 is FQDESV (reference sequence). V was pared by 4 bases and J by 8 bases, with 13 bases of the junction left unmatched. This CDR3 is built from 16 residues. CDR3 amino acids: CASSYGPGTGVSGYTF. DNA of the CDR3: TGTGCCAGCAGCTATGGCCCCGGGACAGGGGTATCGGGCTACACCTTC.

CDR3 DNA: TGTGCCAGCAGTGATACGTTGCATGGCTACACCTTC. It codes for CASSDTLHGYTF. The rearrangement joins TRBV6-1 to TRBJ1-2; D ambiguous. Deletions cut 3 bases from V and 6 bases from J, with 8 bases between. The CDR3 has 12 amino acids. Germline CDR1 reads MNHNS; CDR2 reads SASEGT.

This clone was detected only a few times. The CDR3 nucleotides read TGCGCCAGCAGCCAGATTCTCGAGGGGGGCGGCTACACCTTC. It encodes CASSQILEGGGYTF. The rearrangement links TRBV4-3 to TRBJ1-2; D possibly corresponds to TRBD1 (6 bases). Per the germline V gene, CDR1 is LGHNA and CDR2 is YSLEER. The CDR3 contains 14 residues. The V and J ends lost 3 bases and 8 bases respectively, with 16 bases between them.

V gene TRBV7-2 combines with J gene TRBJ1-3; tentative D call: TRBD1 (6 bases). The V end was cut by 5 bases, the J end by 4 bases, with 9 bases between. Germline CDR1 is SGHTA and CDR2 is FQGNSA. CDR3 length equals 13 residues. CDR3 nucleotides: TGTGCCAGCAGCCCCGACAGGGGAAACACCATATATTTT. It translates to CASSPDRGNTIYF. Supplemented by reference TRBV7-2 and TRBJ1-3, the full variable domain reads GAGVSQSPSNKVTEKGKDVELRCDPISGHTALYWYRQSLGQGLEFLIYFQGNSAPDKSGLPSDRFSAERTGGSVSTLTIQRTQQEDSAVYLCASSPDRGNTIYFGEGSWLTVV.

This clone has just a few counts. The chain combines TRBV9 with TRBJ2-7, with 7 positions matching TRBD1. Germline CDR1 and CDR2: SGDLS and YYNGEE. Trimming cost V 4 bases and J 4 bases; bases outside gene matches: 8. The CDR3 spans 14 residues. The CDR3 region is CASSPWDSPYEQYF. For the CDR3, the DNA is TGTGCCAGCAGCCCCTGGGACAGCCCATACGAGCAGTACTTC. The whole variable domain, remainder taken from reference TRBV9 and TRBJ2-7, is DSGVTQTPKHLITATGQRVTLRCSPRSGDLSVYWYQQSLDQGLQFLIQYYNGEERAKGNILERFSAQQFPDLHSELNLSSLELGDSALYFCASSPWDSPYEQYFGPGTRLTVT.

V and J are TRBV6-1 and TRBJ1-4, with 9 nucleotides matching TRBD1. This CDR3 region has 13 residues. V lost 8 bases, J lost 6 bases, and 4 bases stayed unmatched. Germline loops: CDR1 MNHNS, CDR2 SASEGT. The CDR3: CASGDREDEKLFF. The CDR3 DNA reads as TGTGCCAGCGGGGACAGGGAGGATGAAAAACTGTTTTTT.

The V and J genes are TRBV7-3 and TRBJ2-1, with D unresolved. The V end was cut by 2 bases, the J end by 8 bases, with 7 bases between. The CDR3 contains 12 residues. Germline CDR1 is SGHTA and CDR2 is FQGTGA. The CDR3 protein is CASSLVGHEQFF. CDR3 bases: TGTGCCAGCAGCTTAGTTGGGCATGAGCAGTTCTTC. Supplemented by reference TRBV7-3 and TRBJ2-1, the full variable domain reads GAGVSQTPSNKVTEKGKYVELRCDPISGHTALYWYRQSLGQGPEFLIYFQGTGAADDSGLPNDRFFAVRPEGSVSTLKIQRTERGDSAVYLCASSLVGHEQFFGPGTRLTVL.

This clone was detected only a few times. The chain uses TRBV12-5 and TRBJ1-1, with unresolved D. The V end lost 1 base, the J end lost 5 bases, and 8 bases lay between the germline ends. Germline V gene sequence: CDR1 LGHNT, CDR2 FRNRAP. The CDR3 runs to 13 residues. The chain's CDR3 is CASGLEARTEAFF. For the CDR3, the DNA is TGTGCTAGTGGTTTGGAGGCTAGAACTGAAGCTTTCTTT.

The chain carries TRBV11-2 and TRBJ2-7; 7 bases agree with TRBD2. From germline, CDR1 is SGHAT and CDR2 FQNNGV. The CDR3 sequence is 16 residues long. V trimming: 3 bases; J trimming: 2 bases; junction bases outside the gene matches: 10. The CDR3 sequence: CASSLGYVGGAYEQYF. For the CDR3, the DNA is TGTGCCAGCAGCTTGGGGTATGTGGGGGGGGCCTACGAGCAGTACTTC.

This clone was recorded a few times. This chain uses TRBV14 with TRBJ2-2; TRBD2 matches at 9 bases. Germline assignment: CDR1 SGHDN and CDR2 FVKESK. The CDR3 consists of 14 residues. V lost 6 bases and J lost 6; bases outside the gene matches: 5. The CDR3, as DNA: TGTGCCAGCAGAAATAGCGGGAGCCCCGGGGAGCTGTTTTTT. This gives the protein CASRNSGSPGELFF.

This clone showed up just a few times. V gene TRBV9 combines with J gene TRBJ2-7; 7 bases agree with TRBD1. This CDR3 spans 14 amino acids. Germline loops: CDR1 SGDLS, CDR2 YYNGEE. Unmatched junction bases numbered 10, after V lost 3 bases and J lost 7 bases. This CDR3 reads CASSGRQGTREQYF. In nucleotides, the CDR3 is TGTGCCAGCAGCGGACGACAGGGCACTCGAGAGCAGTACTTC.

Turning to this clone: This CDR3 is also generated by other DNA sequences in the sample. The chain carries TRBV12-5 and TRBJ2-2, with 8 bases lining up with TRBD1. The V and J ends lost 3 bases and 4 bases, in that order; junction bases with no gene match: 4. This CDR3 contains 15 residues. CDR1 is LGHNT, CDR2 FRNRAP, per germline. CDR3 sequence (DNA): TGTGCTAGTGGTTTCTTAGGACAGGGCACCGGGGAGCTGTTTTTT. Translating gives CASGFLGQGTGELFF.

The chain joins TRBV6-5 to TRBJ2-3, with D possibly being TRBD1 (6 bases). Germline V gives CDR1 MNHEY, CDR2 SVGAGI. The CDR3 length is 15 residues. Trimming took off 6 bases at V and 0 bases at J, with 13 bases between the two ends. CDR3 loop: CASSLTGFSTDTQYF. In nucleotides, the CDR3 is TGTGCCAGCAGCCTCACAGGGTTTAGCACAGATACGCAGTATTTT.

The CDR3 nucleotides read TGCGCCAGCAGCCCTCAGACAGGGTTGAGCACTGAAGCTTTCTTT. This sequence encodes CASSPQTGLSTEAFF. This chain uses TRBV5-1 with TRBJ1-1; TRBD1 matches 7 bases. The CDR3 has 15 amino acids. The V segment lost 4 bases and the J segment 4 bases; nucleotides outside the gene matches: 10. Germline CDR1 and CDR2: SGHRS and YFSETQ.

The rearrangement uses TRBV28 and TRBJ1-2; weak D call: TRBD1 (6 bases). This CDR3 contains 12 residues. V lost 7 bases to trimming and J lost 5 bases, with 11 bases between them. Germline V CDR1 and CDR2: MDHEN, SYDVKM. CDR3 coding DNA: TGTGCCAGCACCTCCCAGGGGTATGGCTACACCTTC. Translation: CASTSQGYGYTF.

CDR3 loop: CASSLQSPAMNTEAFF. The CDR3, as DNA: TGTGCCAGCAGCTTACAGAGCCCAGCTATGAACACTGAAGCTTTCTTT. The J gene is TRBJ1-1, the V gene TRBV11-2, with D hard to call. The germline CDR1 and CDR2 sequences are SGHAT and FQNNGV. The CDR3 covers 16 residues. Trimming pared 2 bases from V and 0 bases from J, leaving 13 bases between.

The rearrangement links TRBV6-1 to TRBJ2-7; D is possibly TRBD2 (6 bases). Trimming pared 8 bases from V and 2 bases from J, leaving 7 bases between. The CDR3 loop spans 11 amino acids. Per the germline V gene, CDR1 is MNHNS and CDR2 is SASEGT. The CDR3 region has the DNA TGTGCCAGCGGCGGGGCCTACGAGCAGTACTTC. This translates into CASGGAYEQYF.

V usage is TRBV5-8 and J usage is TRBJ1-1, with D maybe TRBD1 (6 bases). Germline V gives CDR1 SGHTS, CDR2 YDEGEE. The V gene lost 0 bases and the J gene lost 2 bases, with 14 bases spanning the gap. This CDR3 spans 16 amino acids. The CDR3 nucleotides are TGTGCCAGCAGCTTGGCCTATGAGGGGGATAACACTGAAGCTTTCTTT. Protein product: CASSLAYEGDNTEAFF. The variable domain in full, completed from reference TRBV5-8 and TRBJ1-1, reads EAGVTQSPTHLIKTRGQQATLRCSPISGHTSVYWYQQALGLGLQFLLWYDEGEERNRGNFPPRFSGRQFPNYSSELNVNALELEDSALYLCASSLAYEGDNTEAFFGQGTRLTVV.

This rearrangement joins TRBV19 to TRBJ2-3; a weak D match, TRBD2 (5 bases). The V gene lost 5 bases and the J gene lost 4 bases, with 10 bases spanning the gap. The germline V gene has CDR1 LNHDA and CDR2 SQIVND (reference sequence). The CDR3 extends over 13 amino acids. CDR3 sequence: CASSPAGSDTQYF. The DNA for the CDR3 is TGTGCCAGTAGTCCGGCGGGTTCAGATACGCAGTATTTT.

This chain connects TRBV6-1 to TRBJ2-7, with D possibly TRBD1 on 6 matching bases. Germline V lookup: CDR1 MNHNS, CDR2 SASEGT. The CDR3 loop spans 14 amino acids. Between the trimmed V and J ends, which lost 1 base and 3 bases, there was a span of 10 bases. CDR3 amino acids: CASSEETGYYEQYF. CDR3 bases: TGTGCCAGCAGTGAAGAGACAGGCTACTACGAGCAGTACTTC.

J is TRBJ1-1 and V is TRBV19, with unresolved D. Looked up from germline, CDR1 is LNHDA and CDR2 is SQIVND (reference sequence). V lost 1 base and J lost 3, with 18 bases in between. The CDR3 covers 17 residues. The CDR3 is CASSIGRHPGRYTEAFF. The DNA for the CDR3 is TGTGCCAGTAGTATAGGGCGACATCCGGGGAGATACACTGAAGCTTTCTTT.

The V and J genes are TRBV29-1 and TRBJ2-7, with a possible D match to TRBD1 (6 bases). CDR1 SQVTM and CDR2 ANQGSEA come from the germline V gene. V was trimmed by 7 bases and J by 3 bases, leaving 13 bases between them. The CDR3 runs 12 residues. Written as DNA, the CDR3 is TGCAGCGCCCACCTACAGGGCTACGAGCAGTACTTC. Amino acid sequence: CSAHLQGYEQYF.

V gene TRBV7-8 combines with J gene TRBJ2-3; D not resolved. The CDR3 runs 11 residues. The germline V and J ends were trimmed by 5 bases and 7 bases, with 7 bases remaining between them. The germline gives CDR1 SGHVS, CDR2 FQNEAQ. For the CDR3, the DNA is TGTGCCAGCAGCCCCGGATATACGCAGTATTTT. This translates into CASSPGYTQYF.

The rearrangement joins TRBV29-1 to TRBJ2-1; D is uncertain. The CDR3 totals 14 residues. With 5 bases removed from V and 0 bases from J, the gap between germline ends came to 11 bases. The germline V gene encodes CDR1 SQVTM and CDR2 ANQGSEA. The CDR3 region has the DNA TGCAGCGTTTCGGGCAGTAGCTCCTACAATGAGCAGTTCTTC. Residues: CSVSGSSSYNEQFF.